Below are 19 T cell receptor beta chains sequenced from a single sample in a study of TIL therapy for anti-PD-1-resistant metastatic lung cancer. This was the immunoSEQ v3 assay. The repertoire was sequenced with immunoSEQ multiplex PCR; TCRdb's copy has only in-frame clones and lacks some. The sample holds tens of thousands of clones, 79% seen once. As for time point: pre-treatment sample, taken before nivolumab and TIL therapy. Material: blood, obtained at baseline. Receptors were obtained from a man in his 70s with non-small cell lung cancer.

The chain has TRBV19 and TRBJ2-3; TRBD2 agrees at 8 bases. Per the germline V gene, CDR1 is LNHDA and CDR2 is SQIVND (reference sequence). V lost 1 base and J lost 3; bases outside the gene matches: 6. The CDR3 has 16 amino acids. CDR3 sequence (DNA): TGTGCCAGTAGTATAGTTCAGGGACTAGGTACAGATACGCAGTATTTT. Its protein is CASSIVQGLGTDTQYF.

The CDR3, as DNA: TGTGCCAGCAGCACGAGGGGGGCCTATGGCTACACCTTC. Protein product: CASSTRGAYGYTF. This chain uses TRBV7-9 with TRBJ1-2; tentative D call: TRBD1 (6 bases). CDR1 SEHNR and CDR2 FQNEAQ come from the germline V gene (reference sequence). The CDR3 runs 13 residues. V shed 5 bases and J shed 4 bases, with 11 bases lying between them.

This clone was recorded a few times. V usage is TRBV27 and J usage is TRBJ1-5; D remains unclear. CDR3 length: 17 amino acids. V lost 6 bases and J 0 bases, leaving 18 bases between the germline ends. Germline assignment: CDR1 MNHEY and CDR2 SMNVEV (reference sequence). CDR3 sequence (DNA): TGTGCCAGCAGGAAGATCGAAGGCTCTTATAGCAATCAGCCCCAGCATTTT. Protein sequence: CASRKIEGSYSNQPQHF.

This clone was seen only a few times. The chain links TRBV28 to TRBJ1-2; D might be TRBD1 (5 bases). CDR1 MDHEN and CDR2 SYDVKM come from the germline V gene. This CDR3 spans 14 amino acids. The V end lost 6 bases, the J end lost 1 base, and 12 bases lay between the germline ends. The CDR3 DNA reads as TGTGCCAGCAGCCCCACAGGCTTTAACTATGGCTACACCTTC. Its translation is CASSPTGFNYGYTF.

The chain joins TRBV7-9 to TRBJ1-4, with 9 nucleotides matching TRBD1. The CDR3 covers 17 residues. V gave up 1 base and J gave up 1 base; unmatched junction bases: 4. The germline V gene has CDR1 SEHNR and CDR2 FQNEAQ (reference sequence). The CDR3: CASSLGTGVGTNEKLFF. Written as DNA, the CDR3 is TGTGCCAGCAGCTTAGGGACAGGGGTTGGAACTAATGAAAAACTGTTTTTT. Complete variable domain (other parts from reference TRBV7-9 and TRBJ1-4): DTGVSQNPRHKITKRGQNVTFRCDPISEHNRLYWYRQTLGQGPEFLTYFQNEAQLEKSRLLSDRFSAERPKGSFSTLEIQRTEQGDSAMYLCASSLGTGVGTNEKLFFGSGTQLSVL.

V gene TRBV7-8 combines with J gene TRBJ2-1, with no clear D. Between the trimmed V and J ends, which lost 5 bases and 1 base, there was a span of 12 bases. This CDR3 has 15 amino acids. CDR1 and CDR2 (germline): SGHVS, FQNEAQ. CDR3 DNA: TGTGCCAGCAGCCCGAGCCTTGGTTCCTACAATGAGCAGTTCTTC. This translates into CASSPSLGSYNEQFF.

This rearrangement joins TRBV4-2 to TRBJ1-6; D call uncertain. CDR1 and CDR2 from the germline V gene are LGHNA and YNFKEQ. The V end was cut by 1 base, the J end by 5 bases, with 6 bases between. The CDR3 contains 14 residues. CDR3 sequence reads: CASSQGGDNSPLHF. CDR3 nucleotide sequence: TGTGCCAGCAGCCAAGGGGGAGATAATTCACCCCTCCACTTT.

This clone was recorded a few times. V gene TRBV4-1 combines with J gene TRBJ2-5; 9 nucleotides match TRBD2. The trim removed 0 bases at V and 4 bases at J, leaving 9 bases unmatched. This CDR3 is 17 amino acids long. The germline V gene encodes CDR1 MGHRA and CDR2 YSYEKL. CDR3 bases: TGCGCCAGCAGCCAAGATGGCATCGGCGGGAGGGGAGAGACCCAGTACTTC. Amino acids: CASSQDGIGGRGETQYF.

In its sample, this clone was seen once. CDR3 nucleotide sequence: TGCGCCAGCAGCCAAGAATGGCTAGCGGGGAACTACGAGCAGTACTTC. This encodes CASSQEWLAGNYEQYF. The chain recombines TRBV4-1 with TRBJ2-7; 9 nucleotides line up with TRBD2. V dropped 0 bases and J dropped 3; count of bases not matched to a gene: 6. This CDR3 contains 16 residues. Germline V gene lookup returns CDR1 MGHRA and CDR2 YSYEKL.

J is TRBJ2-1 and V is TRBV4-3; 14 nucleotides line up with TRBD2. This CDR3 region has 15 residues. V dropped 5 bases and J dropped 10; count of bases not matched to a gene: 7. The V gene's germline CDR1 is LGHNA and CDR2 YSLEER. CDR3 nucleotide sequence: TGCGCCAGCAGCTTCGGACTAGCGGGAGGCTTGGAGCAGTTCTTC. Translation: CASSFGLAGGLEQFF.

The rearrangement joins TRBV30 to TRBJ1-1; TRBD1 aligns across 7 bases. From germline, CDR1 is GTSNPN and CDR2 SVGIG (reference sequence). The junction had 14 bases not matched to a gene; V was cut back by 1 base and J by 3 bases. This CDR3 contains 17 residues. CDR3 sequence: CAWSGIRRAGGYTEAFF. The CDR3 nucleotides read TGTGCCTGGAGTGGTATTAGAAGGGCAGGGGGGTACACTGAAGCTTTCTTT.

The chain couples TRBV6-4 to TRBJ2-7; 13 nucleotides agree with TRBD2. This CDR3 is 15 amino acids long. V trimming: 6 bases; J trimming: 3 bases; junction bases outside the gene matches: 5. CDR1 is MRHNA, CDR2 SNTAGT, per germline. This CDR3 reads CASSELAGGSYEQYF. The CDR3, as DNA: TGTGCCAGCAGCGAACTAGCGGGAGGGAGCTACGAGCAGTACTTC.

The rearrangement uses TRBV7-8 and TRBJ1-6, with D unresolved. Germline CDR1 is SGHVS and CDR2 is FQNEAQ. The CDR3 runs 14 residues. V lost 5 bases and J 9 bases, leaving 14 bases between the germline ends. CDR3 DNA sequence: TGTGCCAGCAGCCCAAACGCCTGGAGTTCACCCCTCCACTTT. Its translation is CASSPNAWSSPLHF.

This rearrangement joins TRBV4-3 to TRBJ1-2, with 11 nucleotides matching TRBD1. J gave up 5 bases and V 3 bases, and 5 bases lay outside the gene matches. Germline CDR1 LGHNA, CDR2 YSLEER. The CDR3 extends over 15 amino acids. The CDR3: CASSHGTGGPYGYTF. The CDR3 region has the DNA TGCGCCAGCAGCCACGGGACAGGGGGGCCGTATGGCTACACCTTC.

This chain uses TRBV7-9 with TRBJ2-1, with a weak D call TRBD2 (6 bases). The CDR3 loop spans 16 amino acids. V lost 1 base and J 7 bases, leaving 17 bases between the germline ends. The germline V gene encodes CDR1 SEHNR and CDR2 FQNEAQ (reference sequence). Written as DNA, the CDR3 is TGTGCCAGCAGCTTAGATAGGGCCAGAGGAGGGAATGAGCAGTTCTTC. Protein sequence: CASSLDRARGGNEQFF.

In DNA form, the CDR3 reads TGTGCCAGCAGCTTCGGGGGGTCTGGAAACACCATATATTTT. This codes for CASSFGGSGNTIYF. The chain has TRBV7-3 and TRBJ1-3; maybe TRBD1 (5 bases). V lost 3 bases to trimming and J lost 1 base, with 7 bases between them. The CDR3 has 14 residues. The germline V gene encodes CDR1 SGHTA and CDR2 FQGTGA.

This clone occurred once. The J gene is TRBJ2-2, the V gene TRBV11-2; D is ambiguous. The ends were cut back, 3 bases at V and 2 bases at J, with 4 bases in the middle. The germline CDR1 and CDR2 sequences are SGHAT and FQNNGV. The CDR3 is 13 residues long. This CDR3 is CASSFLNTGELFF. CDR3 sequence (DNA): TGTGCCAGCAGCTTCCTTAACACCGGGGAGCTGTTTTTT.

About this clone: This same CDR3 is encoded by further DNA sequences in the sample. The chain carries TRBV5-1 and TRBJ2-5; 8 positions agree with TRBD1. V lost 4 bases to trimming and J lost 2 bases; unmatched junction nucleotides: 4. CDR1 and CDR2 from the germline V gene are SGHRS and YFSETQ. The CDR3 is made up of 14 amino acids. CDR3: CASSLGQVQETQYF. CDR3 bases: TGCGCCAGCAGCCTGGGACAGGTACAAGAGACCCAGTACTTC.

The chain joins TRBV19 to TRBJ2-1, with 9 bases that match TRBD2. Germline values: CDR1 LNHDA, CDR2 SQIVND (reference sequence). The CDR3 is made up of 15 amino acids. V dropped 2 bases and J dropped 4; count of bases not matched to a gene: 3. The CDR3 is CASSINLAGYNEQFF. CDR3 DNA sequence: TGTGCCAGTAGTATAAACCTAGCGGGGTACAATGAGCAGTTCTTC.